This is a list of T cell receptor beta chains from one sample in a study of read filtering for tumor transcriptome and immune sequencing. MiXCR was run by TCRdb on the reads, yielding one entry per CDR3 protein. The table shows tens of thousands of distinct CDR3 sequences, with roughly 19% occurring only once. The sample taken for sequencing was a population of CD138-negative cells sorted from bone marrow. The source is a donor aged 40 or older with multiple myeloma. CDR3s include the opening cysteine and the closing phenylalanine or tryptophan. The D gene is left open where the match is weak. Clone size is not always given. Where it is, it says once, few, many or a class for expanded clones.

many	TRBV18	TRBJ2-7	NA	TGTGCCAGCTCAGACGGGAACTACGAGCAGTACTTC	CASSDGNYEQYF
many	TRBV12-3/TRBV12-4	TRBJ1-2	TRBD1	TGTGCCAGCAGTTTAAAGGTGGCAGGGGGCGGCTACACCTTC	CASSLKVAGGGYTF
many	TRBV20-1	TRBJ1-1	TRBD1	TGCAGTGCTAGAGTTTCGGGACAGGGGGAAGGTGAAGCTTTCTTT	CSARVSGQGEGEAFF
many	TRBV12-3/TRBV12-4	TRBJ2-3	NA	TGTGCCAGCAGGGCCGGGACCCGAGGCACAGATACGCAGTATTTT	CASRAGTRGTDTQYF
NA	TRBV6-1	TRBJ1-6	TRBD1	TGTGCCAGCAAGGGACAGGGATATTCACCCCTCCACTTT	CASKGQGYSPLHF
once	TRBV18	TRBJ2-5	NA	TGTGCCAGCTCACCGCCGCCGGATGGGGAGACCCTGTACTTC	CASSPPPDGETLYF
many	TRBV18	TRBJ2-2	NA	TGTGCCAGCTCACCGGTCCCGACGGAGAACACCGGGGAGCTGTTTTTT	CASSPVPTENTGELFF
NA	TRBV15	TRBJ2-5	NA	TGTGCCACCAGTAGCAGGTACCAAGAGACCCAGTACTTC	CATSSRYQETQYF
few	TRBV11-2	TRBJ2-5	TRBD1	TGTGCCAGCAGCCAAGGACAGGTCGAGACCCAGTACTTC	CASSQGQVETQYF
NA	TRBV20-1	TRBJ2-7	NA	TGCAGTGCTAACCCACCGGCGGGGGCCGCCTACGAGCAGTACTTC	CSANPPAGAAYEQYF
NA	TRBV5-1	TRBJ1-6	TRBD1	TGCGCCAGCAGCTTGACAGGGGGCATCGATTCACCCCTCCACTTT	CASSLTGGIDSPLHF
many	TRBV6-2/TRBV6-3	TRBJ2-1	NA	TGTGCCAGCAGTTACTCTCGCACTTCCTACAATGAGCAGTTCTTC	CASSYSRTSYNEQFF
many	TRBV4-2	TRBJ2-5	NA	TGTGCCAGCAGCCAATCGTTCGGGACCCGGGGAGAGACCCAGTACTTC	CASSQSFGTRGETQYF
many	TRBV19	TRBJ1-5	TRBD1	TGTGCCAGTAGTATCACAGGGGGCAATCAGCCCCAGCATTTT	CASSITGGNQPQHF
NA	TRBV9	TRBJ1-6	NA	TGTGCCAGCAGCGGAGGACAGACCTTAAAATCACCCCTCCACTTT	CASSGGQTLKSPLHF
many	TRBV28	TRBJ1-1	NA	TGTGCCAGCATTGGCGACAGGCCCACTGAAGCTTTCTTT	CASIGDRPTEAFF
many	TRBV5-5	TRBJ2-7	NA	TGTGCCAGCAGCCCGGTCGGGGCCGAACTCTACGAGCAGTACTTC	CASSPVGAELYEQYF
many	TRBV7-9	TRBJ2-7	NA	TGTGCCAGCAGCTCCGGGAGTGGGCCCTACGAGCAGTACTTC	CASSSGSGPYEQYF
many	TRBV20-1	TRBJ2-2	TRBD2	TGCAGTGCTAGAGATCTAGGAAGAGCGGGAGGGTACACCGGGGAGCTGTTTTTT	CSARDLGRAGGYTGELFF
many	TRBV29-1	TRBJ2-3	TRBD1	TGCAGCGTAGGGACAGGGTACACAGATACGCAGTATTTT	CSVGTGYTDTQYF
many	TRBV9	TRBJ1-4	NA	TGTGCCAGCAGCGTAGGGGTCGGGGGCTATGAAAAACTGTTTTTT	CASSVGVGGYEKLFF
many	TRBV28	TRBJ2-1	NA	TGTGCCAGCACCGAGGATCCCAATGAGCAGTTCTTC	CASTEDPNEQFF
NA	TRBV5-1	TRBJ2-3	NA	TGCGCCAGCAGCTATAGAACAGATACGCAGTATTTT	CASSYRTDTQYF
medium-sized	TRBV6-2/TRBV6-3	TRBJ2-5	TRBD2	TGTGCCAGCAGTTACATCGCGGGGGGCGCGGACCAAGAGACCCAGTACTTC	CASSYIAGGADQETQYF